The 3 T cell receptor beta chains below come from one sample, sequenced in a study of CD8+ T cells in alopecia areata. The treatment denotes: oral pan-JAK inhibitor, 5-10 mg twice daily. Extracted RNA was reverse transcribed, and the resulting cDNA served as sequencing template. Clones were sequenced by immunoSEQ multiplex PCR, and TCRdb holds only the in-frame ones, with some missing. The sample has some 150,000 clones; 65% to 90% are singletons. The sequences come from CD8+ T cells sorted from blood, collected at week 4, from a patient treated with tofacitinib. The receptors shown here come from a human donor with alopecia areata.

The J gene is TRBJ2-1, the V gene TRBV30; a weak D match, TRBD1 (5 bases). CDR3 length equals 17 residues. CDR1 is GTSNPN and CDR2 is SVGIG in the germline V gene (reference sequence). Trimming removed 1 base at V and 1 base at J, with 17 bases between. Here the CDR3 reads CAWSGPGQALSYNEQFF. In nucleotides, the CDR3 is TGTGCCTGGAGTGGACCAGGGCAGGCCCTTTCCTACAATGAGCAGTTCTTC.

The chain carries TRBV10-3 and TRBJ2-3; a weak D match, TRBD1 (5 bases). CDR3 length equals 15 residues. V was shortened by 2 bases and J by 4 bases, with 13 bases between the two germline ends. Germline CDR1 reads ENHRY; CDR2 reads SYGVKD. Here the CDR3 reads CAISELTVGPDTQYF. The CDR3 nucleotides read TGTGCCATCAGTGAGCTGACAGTCGGTCCAGATACGCAGTATTTT.

The J gene is TRBJ2-2, the V gene TRBV11-2; TRBD1 matches 7 bases. The CDR3 spans 16 residues. Germline V gene sequence: CDR1 SGHAT, CDR2 FQNNGV. The ends lost 6 bases at V and 2 bases at J; junction bases unmatched: 9. The CDR3 reads CASSSDRAPNTGELFF. The CDR3, as DNA: TGTGCCAGCAGTTCCGACAGGGCGCCTAACACCGGGGAGCTGTTTTTT.